The 17 T cell receptor beta chains reported below all come from one sample, sequenced in a study of blood T cell repertoires in COVID-19. Method: immunoSEQ multiplex PCR; TCRdb's copy keeps in-frame clones and lacks some. Among 150,000 to 200,000 clones listed, more than 80% were seen once. Sequenced input: peripheral blood. All receptors derive from a woman between 55 and 75 years old with COVID-19, enrolled during active disease.

The chain employs TRBV18 and TRBJ1-3; D perhaps matches TRBD1 (6 bases). Deletions cut 1 base from V and 8 bases from J, with 18 bases between. CDR1 is KGHSH, CDR2 LQKENI, per germline. CDR3 size: 16 residues. The CDR3 sequence: CASSPRTGGGSDTIYF. The CDR3, as DNA: TGTGCCAGCTCACCACGGACGGGGGGCGGTTCGGACACCATATATTTT.

The gene calls are TRBV29-1 and TRBJ2-1; D gene unclear. Germline V gene data show CDR1 as SQVTM and CDR2 as ANQGSEA. The V gene lost 5 bases and the J gene lost 7 bases, with 21 bases spanning the gap. This CDR3 spans 15 amino acids. The CDR3 is CSVKTSSPQLNEQFF. The CDR3 DNA reads TGCAGCGTTAAGACGTCTAGTCCGCAGTTGAATGAGCAGTTCTTC.

The J gene is TRBJ2-5, the V gene TRBV19; 11 bases match TRBD2. The CDR3 has 15 residues. The junction had 8 bases not matched to a gene; V was cut back by 6 bases and J by 5 bases. Germline loops: CDR1 LNHDA, CDR2 SQIVND (reference sequence). In DNA form, the CDR3 reads TGTGCCAGTAGGGACCTAGCGGGGGGATTTGAGACCCAGTACTTC. Encoded protein: CASRDLAGGFETQYF. Supplemented by reference TRBV19 and TRBJ2-5, the full variable domain reads DGGITQSPKYLFRKEGQNVTLSCEQNLNHDAMYWYRQDPGQGLRLIYYSQIVNDFQKGDIAEGYSVSREKKESFPLTVTSAQKNPTAFYLCASRDLAGGFETQYFGPGTRLLVL.

In DNA form, the CDR3 reads TGTGCCAGCAGTCCGGACAGGGACTATGGCTACACCTTC. Its protein product is CASSPDRDYGYTF. The chain has TRBV6-6 and TRBJ1-2, with 8 bases that match TRBD1. Germline trimming cut 5 bases from V and 3 bases from J; bases unmatched to any gene: 2. The CDR3 is 13 amino acids. CDR1 is MNHNY, CDR2 SVGAGI, per germline (reference sequence).

The V and J genes are TRBV5-1 and TRBJ2-5, with 8 bases aligning to TRBD2. Unmatched junction bases numbered 9, after V lost 0 bases and J lost 5 bases. This CDR3 region has 16 residues. Looked up from germline, CDR1 is SGHRS and CDR2 is YFSETQ. The CDR3 DNA sequence: TGCGCCAGCAGCTTGGCTCCAGCGGGGGCTGGGGAGACCCAGTACTTC. This translates into CASSLAPAGAGETQYF.

The chain combines TRBV10-3 with TRBJ2-7; D is perhaps TRBD2 (5 bases). Germline V CDR1 and CDR2: ENHRY, SYGVKD. Trimming shortened V by 2 bases and J by 2 bases, and 7 bases separated the two germline ends. This CDR3 spans 13 amino acids. The chain's CDR3 is CAISEGSTYEQYF. In DNA, the CDR3 is TGTGCCATCAGTGAGGGGAGTACCTACGAGCAGTACTTC.

The chain combines TRBV19 with TRBJ1-2, with D unresolved. With 0 bases removed from V and 6 bases from J, the gap between germline ends came to 8 bases. There are 13 residues in the CDR3. Germline values: CDR1 LNHDA, CDR2 SQIVND (reference sequence). The CDR3 spells CASSIEGWDGYTF. The CDR3 DNA reads TGTGCCAGTAGTATAGAGGGCTGGGATGGCTACACCTTC.

This chain connects TRBV5-5 to TRBJ1-2; D may be TRBD1 (5 bases). The CDR3 sequence is 16 residues long. The V gene's germline CDR1 is SGHKS and CDR2 YYEKEE (reference sequence). V lost 0 bases and J lost 4, with 16 bases in between. The CDR3 region is CASSLDGRASPYGYTF. The CDR3 DNA follows: TGTGCCAGCAGCTTGGATGGCAGGGCCTCCCCCTATGGCTACACCTTC.

The chain uses TRBV7-8 and TRBJ2-1; 10 bases are shared with TRBD2. Germline CDR1 SGHVS, CDR2 FQNEAQ. This CDR3 region has 16 residues. Unmatched junction bases numbered 8, after V lost 1 base and J lost 8 bases. CDR3 protein: CASSLESGGALDEQFF. The DNA of the CDR3 is TGTGCCAGCAGCTTAGAGAGCGGGGGGGCCTTGGATGAGCAGTTCTTC.

This rearrangement joins TRBV4-1 to TRBJ1-1; 10 bases fit TRBD1. J lost 3 bases, V lost 1 base, and 17 bases had no gene match. Germline V lookup: CDR1 MGHRA, CDR2 YSYEKL. This CDR3 region has 20 residues. CDR3 protein: CASSQVYTRGQGQGDTEAFF. The CDR3 DNA reads TGCGCCAGCAGCCAAGTATACACACGGGGACAGGGGCAGGGGGACACTGAAGCTTTCTTT.

The rearrangement joins TRBV19 to TRBJ2-1; 9 bases match TRBD1. V lost 6 bases to trimming and J lost 5 bases; unmatched junction nucleotides: 5. The CDR3 loop spans 14 amino acids. Germline V CDR1 and CDR2: LNHDA, SQIVND (reference sequence). The CDR3 DNA is TGTGCCAGTAGGATGGACAGGGGTCACAATGAGCAGTTCTTC. Its translation is CASRMDRGHNEQFF.

The rearrangement joins TRBV19 to TRBJ1-2; a weak D match, TRBD1 (5 bases). Germline assignment: CDR1 LNHDA and CDR2 SQIVND (reference sequence). There are 17 residues in the CDR3. V dropped 10 bases and J dropped 1 base, with 25 bases sitting between them. The CDR3 bases are TGTGCCACTAAGGTACTTGGGGCGCCAGACCTTAACTATGGCTACACCTTC. This encodes CATKVLGAPDLNYGYTF.

The chain recombines TRBV11-1 with TRBJ2-5; TRBD1 matches at 9 bases. This CDR3 spans 15 amino acids. In germline, CDR1 is SGHAT, CDR2 FQDESV (reference sequence). The V segment lost 1 base and the J segment 1 base; nucleotides outside the gene matches: 1. The CDR3 coding sequence is TGTGCCAGCAGCTTAGGGGGACAGGGCCAAGAGACCCAGTACTTC. This encodes CASSLGGQGQETQYF.

The chain employs TRBV6-2 or TRBV6-3 and TRBJ2-3; D not resolved. Germline values: CDR1 MNHEY, CDR2 SVGEGT. Trimming removed 6 bases at V and 3 bases at J, with 10 bases between. This CDR3 contains 13 residues. The CDR3 loop reads CASSPDTTDTQYF. The CDR3 DNA sequence: TGTGCCAGCAGCCCCGACACTACAGATACGCAGTATTTT.

This chain uses TRBV4-1 with TRBJ1-6; the D gene is possibly TRBD1 (5 bases). Germline assignment: CDR1 MGHRA and CDR2 YSYEKL. The V and J ends lost 0 bases and 6 bases respectively, with 9 bases between them. The CDR3 spans 15 residues. CDR3 amino acids: CASSQDATANSPLHF. DNA of the CDR3: TGCGCCAGCAGCCAAGATGCGACAGCTAATTCACCCCTCCACTTT.

This clone has only one observation. V gene TRBV5-4 combines with J gene TRBJ1-1, with D possibly being TRBD1 (6 bases). Germline CDR1 reads SGHNT; CDR2 reads YYREEE (reference sequence). The V gene lost 5 bases and the J gene lost 1 base, with 18 bases spanning the gap. The CDR3 is 16 amino acids. CDR3 DNA sequence: TGTGCCAGCAGAACGGGGGGCAAGAATTGGAACACTGAAGCTTTCTTT. Translating gives CASRTGGKNWNTEAFF.

This chain uses TRBV4-2 with TRBJ1-1; possibly TRBD1 for D (5 bases). The germline V gene has CDR1 LGHNA and CDR2 YNFKEQ. Trimming cost V 4 bases and J 0 bases, with 12 bases left between them. This CDR3 spans 15 amino acids. This CDR3 is CASSLLGALNTEAFF. Here the CDR3 DNA reads TGTGCCAGCAGCCTTCTTGGGGCGTTGAACACTGAAGCTTTCTTT.